The clone carrying this TCR beta chain was observed a few times. Antigen specificity is unknown. The source of the sample is a study of beta chain features in type 1 diabetes. Broader study findings: For Type 1 diabetes patients, all four CD4+ subsets carried TCRB CDR3s that were moderately but significantly shorter. Patients with type 1 diabetes carried fewer insertions and had more deletions at their VDJ junctions.

Expressed TCRB transcripts got sequenced, as all isolated RNA was reverse transcribed. Method: immunoSEQ multiplex PCR; TCRdb's copy keeps in-frame clones and lacks some. The sample has 300,000 to 450,000 clones, roughly 9.8% seen once. Germline V gene data show CDR1 as ENHRY and CDR2 as SYGVKD. CDR3 length: 14 residues. V was pared by 3 bases and J by 3 bases, with 5 bases of the junction left unmatched. V gene TRBV10-3 combines with J gene TRBJ2-7; 7 bases map to TRBD1. The TCR originated in a young man with type 1 diabetes. Input material: central memory CD4+ T cells from blood. The DNA of the CDR3 is TGTGCCATCAGTGACGACAGGGCGGGCTACGAGCAGTACTTC. Protein: CAISDDRAGYEQYF.